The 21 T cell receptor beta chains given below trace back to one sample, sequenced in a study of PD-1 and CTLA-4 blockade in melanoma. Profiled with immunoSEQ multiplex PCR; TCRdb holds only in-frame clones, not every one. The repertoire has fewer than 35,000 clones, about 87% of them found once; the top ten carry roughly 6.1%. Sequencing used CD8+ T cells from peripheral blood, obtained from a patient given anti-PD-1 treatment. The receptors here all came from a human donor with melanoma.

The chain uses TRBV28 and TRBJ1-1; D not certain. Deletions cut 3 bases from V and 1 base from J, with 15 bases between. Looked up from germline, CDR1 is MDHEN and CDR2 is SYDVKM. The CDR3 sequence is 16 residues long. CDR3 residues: CASSFWGEGSNTEAFF. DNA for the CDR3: TGTGCCAGCAGTTTTTGGGGTGAGGGATCGAACACTGAAGCTTTCTTT. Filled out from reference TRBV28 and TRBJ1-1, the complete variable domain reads DVKVTQSSRYLVKRTGEKVFLECVQDMDHENMFWYRQDPGLGLRLIYFSYDVKMKEKGDIPEGYSVSREKKERFSLILESASTNQTSMYLCASSFWGEGSNTEAFFGQGTRLTVV.

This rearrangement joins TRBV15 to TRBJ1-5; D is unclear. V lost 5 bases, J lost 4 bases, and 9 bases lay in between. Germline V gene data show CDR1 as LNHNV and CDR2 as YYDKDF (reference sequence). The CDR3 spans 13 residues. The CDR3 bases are TGTGCCACCAGCTGGGAACGGAATCAGCCCCAGCATTTT. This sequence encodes CATSWERNQPQHF.

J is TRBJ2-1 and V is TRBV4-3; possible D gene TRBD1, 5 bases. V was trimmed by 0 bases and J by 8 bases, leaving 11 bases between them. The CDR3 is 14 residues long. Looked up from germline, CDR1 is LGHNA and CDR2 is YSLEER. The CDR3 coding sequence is TGCGCCAGCAGCCAAGATTCCAGGGCAGATGAGCAGTTCTTC. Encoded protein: CASSQDSRADEQFF.

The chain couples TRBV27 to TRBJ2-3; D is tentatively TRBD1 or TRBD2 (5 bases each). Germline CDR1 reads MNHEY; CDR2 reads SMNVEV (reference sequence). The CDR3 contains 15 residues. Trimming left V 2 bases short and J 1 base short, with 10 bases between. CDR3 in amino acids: CASSLGGRRTDTQYF. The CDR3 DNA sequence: TGTGCCAGCAGTTTAGGGGGTCGACGCACAGATACGCAGTATTTT.

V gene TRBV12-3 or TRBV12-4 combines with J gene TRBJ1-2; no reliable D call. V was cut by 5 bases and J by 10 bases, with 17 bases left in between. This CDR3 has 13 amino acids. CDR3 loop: CASSPGAWRDYTF. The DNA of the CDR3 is TGTGCCAGCAGTCCCGGCGCGTGGCGAGACTACACCTTC.

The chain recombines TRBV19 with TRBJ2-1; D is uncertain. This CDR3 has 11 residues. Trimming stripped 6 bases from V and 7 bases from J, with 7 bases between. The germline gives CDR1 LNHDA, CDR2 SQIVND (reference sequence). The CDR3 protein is CASSALNEQFF. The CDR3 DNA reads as TGTGCCAGTAGCGCTCTTAATGAGCAGTTCTTC.

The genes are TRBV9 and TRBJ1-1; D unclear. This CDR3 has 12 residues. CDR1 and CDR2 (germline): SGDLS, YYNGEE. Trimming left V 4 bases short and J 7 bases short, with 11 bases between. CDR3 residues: CASSSAGSEAFF. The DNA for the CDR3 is TGTGCCAGCAGCTCAGCGGGAAGTGAAGCTTTCTTT.

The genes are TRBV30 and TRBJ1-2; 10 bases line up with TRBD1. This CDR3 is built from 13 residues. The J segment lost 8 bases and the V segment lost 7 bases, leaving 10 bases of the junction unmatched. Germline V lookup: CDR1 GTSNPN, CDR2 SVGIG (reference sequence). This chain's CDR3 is CAFTGTGVGGYTF. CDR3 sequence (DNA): TGTGCCTTCACCGGGACAGGGGTAGGGGGCTACACCTTC.

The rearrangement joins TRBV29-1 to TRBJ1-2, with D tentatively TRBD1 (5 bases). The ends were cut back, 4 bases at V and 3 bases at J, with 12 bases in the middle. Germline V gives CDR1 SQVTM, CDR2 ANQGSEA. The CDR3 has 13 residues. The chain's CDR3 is CSVGRAMDYGYTF. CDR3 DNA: TGCAGCGTTGGCAGGGCGATGGACTATGGCTACACCTTC.

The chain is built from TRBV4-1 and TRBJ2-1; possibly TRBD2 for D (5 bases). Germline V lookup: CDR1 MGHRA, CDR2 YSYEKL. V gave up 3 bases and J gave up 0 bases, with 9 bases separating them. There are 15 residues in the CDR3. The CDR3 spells CASSQVGSSYNEQFF. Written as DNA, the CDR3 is TGCGCCAGCAGCCAGGTGGGGAGCTCCTACAATGAGCAGTTCTTC.

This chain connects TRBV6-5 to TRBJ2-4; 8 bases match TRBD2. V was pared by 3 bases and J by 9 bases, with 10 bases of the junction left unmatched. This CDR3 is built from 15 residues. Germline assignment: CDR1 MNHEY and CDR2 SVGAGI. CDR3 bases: TGTGCCAGCAGTTATAGCGGGGCAGGGAATAGCATTCAGTACTTC. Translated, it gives CASSYSGAGNSIQYF.

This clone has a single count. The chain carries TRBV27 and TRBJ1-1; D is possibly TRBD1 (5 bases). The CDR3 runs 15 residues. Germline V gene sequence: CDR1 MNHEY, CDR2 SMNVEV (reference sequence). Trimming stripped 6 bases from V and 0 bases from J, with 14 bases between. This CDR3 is CASSFDSNMNTEAFF. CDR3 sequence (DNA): TGTGCCAGCAGCTTTGACAGTAACATGAACACTGAAGCTTTCTTT.

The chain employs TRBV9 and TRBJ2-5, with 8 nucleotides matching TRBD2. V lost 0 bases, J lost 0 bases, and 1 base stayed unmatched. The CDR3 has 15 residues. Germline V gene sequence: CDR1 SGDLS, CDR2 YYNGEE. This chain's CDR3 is CASSVGSGNQETQYF. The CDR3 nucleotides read TGTGCCAGCAGCGTAGGTAGCGGGAACCAAGAGACCCAGTACTTC.

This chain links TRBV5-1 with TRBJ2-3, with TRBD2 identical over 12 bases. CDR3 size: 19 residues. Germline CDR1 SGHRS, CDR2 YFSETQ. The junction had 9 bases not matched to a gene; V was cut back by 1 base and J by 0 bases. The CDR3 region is CASSLMASGGVSSTDTQYF. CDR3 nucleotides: TGCGCCAGCAGCTTGATGGCTAGCGGGGGGGTTTCAAGCACAGATACGCAGTATTTT.

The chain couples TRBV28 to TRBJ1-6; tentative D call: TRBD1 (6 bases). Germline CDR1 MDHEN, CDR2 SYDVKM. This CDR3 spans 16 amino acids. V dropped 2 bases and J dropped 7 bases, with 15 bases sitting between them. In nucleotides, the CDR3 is TGTGCCAGCAGTTTAAGGCAGGGGAACCTAAATTCACCCCTCCACTTT. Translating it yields CASSLRQGNLNSPLHF.

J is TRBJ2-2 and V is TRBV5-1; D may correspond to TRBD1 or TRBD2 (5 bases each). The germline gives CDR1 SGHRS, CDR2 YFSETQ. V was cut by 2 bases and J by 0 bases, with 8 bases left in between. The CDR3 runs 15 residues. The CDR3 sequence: CASSFGTTNTGELFF. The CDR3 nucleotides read TGCGCCAGCAGCTTTGGGACGACGAACACCGGGGAGCTGTTTTTT.

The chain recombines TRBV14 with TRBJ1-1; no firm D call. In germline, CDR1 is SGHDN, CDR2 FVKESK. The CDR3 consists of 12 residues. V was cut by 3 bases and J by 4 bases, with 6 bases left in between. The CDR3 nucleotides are TGTGCCAGCAGCCATGGTGGCACTGAAGCTTTCTTT. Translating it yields CASSHGGTEAFF.

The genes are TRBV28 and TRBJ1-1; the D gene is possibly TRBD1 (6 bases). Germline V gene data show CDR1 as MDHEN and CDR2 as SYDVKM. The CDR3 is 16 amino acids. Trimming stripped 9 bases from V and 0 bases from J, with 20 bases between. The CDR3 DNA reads TGTGCCAGTTTGGCTACAGGGCCTTTATTGAACACTGAAGCTTTCTTT. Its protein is CASLATGPLLNTEAFF.

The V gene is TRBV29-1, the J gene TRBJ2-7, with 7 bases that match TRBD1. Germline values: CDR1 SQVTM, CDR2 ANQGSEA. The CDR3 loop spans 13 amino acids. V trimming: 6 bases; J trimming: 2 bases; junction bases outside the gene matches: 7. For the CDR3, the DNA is TGCAGCGTAGCAGCCGGGACAGCCTACGAGCAGTACTTC. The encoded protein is CSVAAGTAYEQYF.

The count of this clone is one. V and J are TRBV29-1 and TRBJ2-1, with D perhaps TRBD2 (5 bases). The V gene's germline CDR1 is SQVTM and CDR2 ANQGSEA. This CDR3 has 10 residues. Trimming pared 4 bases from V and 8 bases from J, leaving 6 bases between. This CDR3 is CSVVGDEQFF. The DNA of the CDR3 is TGCAGCGTTGTGGGAGATGAGCAGTTCTTC.

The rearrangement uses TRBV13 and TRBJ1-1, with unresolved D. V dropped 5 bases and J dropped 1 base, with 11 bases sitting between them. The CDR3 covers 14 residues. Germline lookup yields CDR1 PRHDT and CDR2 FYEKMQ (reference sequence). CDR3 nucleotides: TGTGCCAGCAGCCCCGAGGGATCGAACACTGAAGCTTTCTTT. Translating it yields CASSPEGSNTEAFF.